One and the same sample provided the 9 T cell receptor beta chains below, sequenced in a study of blood T cell repertoires in COVID-19. Sequencing was performed with immunoSEQ multiplex PCR; in TCRdb, only in-frame clones are kept and a portion is missing. This sample has 200,000 to 250,000 clones, with 75% to 85% found just once. The sample comprised peripheral blood. These receptor sequences come from an elderly woman with COVID-19, enrolled during active disease.

The V gene is TRBV3-1 (or the pseudogene TRBV3-2), the J gene TRBJ1-2; unclear D gene. The germline gives CDR1 LGHDT, CDR2 YNNKEL (reference sequence). This CDR3 has 13 residues. Between the trimmed V and J ends, which lost 1 base and 8 bases, there was a span of 11 bases. CDR3 region: CASSQGRGTGYTF. In DNA, the CDR3 is TGTGCCAGCAGCCAAGGTCGAGGAACCGGCTACACCTTC.

The DNA for the CDR3 is TGCGCCAGCAGCACCTCCTCAGGGGTGAACACTGAAGCTTTCTTT. Translating gives CASSTSSGVNTEAFF. This rearrangement joins TRBV4-1 to TRBJ1-1; possible D gene TRBD1, 6 bases. V dropped 5 bases and J dropped 0 bases, with 13 bases sitting between them. The germline CDR1 and CDR2 sequences are MGHRA and YSYEKL. The CDR3 totals 15 residues.

J is TRBJ1-1 and V is TRBV7-3; no clear D gene. V dropped 0 bases and J dropped 1 base, with 6 bases sitting between them. The CDR3 length is 14 residues. Germline CDR1 SGHTA, CDR2 FQGTGA. The CDR3 coding sequence is TGTGCCAGCAGCTTAACAAGCACGAACACTGAAGCTTTCTTT. It codes for CASSLTSTNTEAFF. The full variable domain, rest sourced from reference TRBV7-3 and TRBJ1-1, is GAGVSQTPSNKVTEKGKYVELRCDPISGHTALYWYRQSLGQGPEFLIYFQGTGAADDSGLPNDRFFAVRPEGSVSTLKIQRTERGDSAVYLCASSLTSTNTEAFFGQGTRLTVV.

In this sample, this clone turned up a few times. The V and J genes are TRBV21-1 and TRBJ2-2; the table calls TRBD1, which could not be checked here. TRBV21-1 is a pseudogene. This CDR3 is 17 amino acids long. CDR3 sequence: CAYQTARGHLSTGELFF. CDR3 coding DNA: TGTGCCTATCAGACGGCGAGGGGACATCTGTCCACCGGGGAGCTGTTTTTT.

This clone has a handful of counts. V is TRBV7-3 and J is TRBJ2-1; 10 nucleotides align to TRBD2. J gave up 10 bases and V 1 base, and 10 bases lay outside the gene matches. CDR1 is SGHTA and CDR2 is FQGTGA in the germline V gene. The CDR3 length is 16 residues. This CDR3 is CASSLNIQRGGEEQFF. CDR3 nucleotide sequence: TGTGCCAGCAGCTTAAATATCCAGCGGGGGGGAGAAGAGCAGTTCTTC.

The CDR3 DNA is TGCGCCAGCAGCCCCCAGGAGGGGACCTACCGTGAAGCTTTCTTT. Translating gives CASSPQEGTYREAFF. The chain couples TRBV4-1 to TRBJ1-1; tentatively, D is TRBD1 (5 bases). The CDR3 sequence is 15 residues long. V lost 4 bases and J 7 bases, leaving 19 bases between the germline ends. Germline V gene sequence: CDR1 MGHRA, CDR2 YSYEKL.

V gene TRBV7-2 combines with J gene TRBJ1-3; the D gene is possibly TRBD1 (5 bases). V was cut by 0 bases and J by 8 bases, with 8 bases left in between. CDR3 length equals 13 residues. The germline V gene has CDR1 SGHTA and CDR2 FQGNSA. The CDR3 DNA sequence: TGTGCCAGCAGCTTAGCGCGGGGGGACACCATATATTTT. This translates into CASSLARGDTIYF.

This clone was counted between two and nine times. The chain recombines TRBV5-1 with TRBJ1-2; 7 bases match TRBD1. CDR3 length: 14 residues. Germline V gene sequence: CDR1 SGHRS, CDR2 YFSETQ. V shed 0 bases, J shed 8 bases, and the junction held 7 bases outside the gene matches. CDR3: CASSLDGTVRGYTF. The CDR3 DNA reads as TGCGCCAGCAGCTTGGACGGGACAGTTCGAGGCTACACCTTC.

The chain combines TRBV18 with TRBJ1-2; D not certain. The V gene's germline CDR1 is KGHSH and CDR2 LQKENI. The CDR3 has 13 amino acids. Trimming took off 2 bases at V and 4 bases at J, with 8 bases between the two ends. CDR3 protein: CASSPTQSYGYTF. In DNA form, the CDR3 reads TGTGCCAGCTCACCAACACAGAGCTATGGCTACACCTTC. The whole variable domain, filled in from reference TRBV18 and TRBJ1-2, reads NAGVMQNPRHLVRRRGQEARLRCSPMKGHSHVYWYRQLPEEGLKFMVYLQKENIIDESGMPKERFSAEFPKEGPSILRIQQVVRGDSAAYFCASSPTQSYGYTFGSGTRLTVV.